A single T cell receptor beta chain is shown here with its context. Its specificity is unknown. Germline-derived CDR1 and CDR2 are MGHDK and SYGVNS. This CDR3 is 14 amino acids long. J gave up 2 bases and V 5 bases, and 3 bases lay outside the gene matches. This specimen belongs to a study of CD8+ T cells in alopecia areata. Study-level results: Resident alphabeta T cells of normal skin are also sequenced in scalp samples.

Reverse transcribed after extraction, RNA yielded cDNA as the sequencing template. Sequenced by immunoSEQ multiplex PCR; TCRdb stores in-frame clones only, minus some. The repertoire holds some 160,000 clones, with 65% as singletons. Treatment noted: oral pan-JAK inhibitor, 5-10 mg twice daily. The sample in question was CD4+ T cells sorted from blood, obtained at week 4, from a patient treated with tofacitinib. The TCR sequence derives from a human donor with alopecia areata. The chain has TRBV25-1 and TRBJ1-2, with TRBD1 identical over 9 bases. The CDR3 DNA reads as TGTGCCAGCAGTCCGGGACAGGGAAACTATGGCTACACCTTC. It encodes CASSPGQGNYGYTF.